This entry lists 20 T cell receptor beta chains sequenced from one sample in a study of OX40 agonist ivuxolimab in advanced cancers. Measured with immunoSEQ multiplex PCR; TCRdb has only the in-frame clones, and not every one. The table includes just under 80,000 clones, approximately 91% detected once. Sequencing used CD4+ or CD8+ T cells sorted from blood, obtained in a trial of the OX40 agonist ivuxolimab. The source of these receptors is an adult with an advanced solid tumor such as melanoma, head and neck, liver or kidney cancer.

J is TRBJ2-3 and V is TRBV18; perhaps TRBD2 as D (6 bases). V was trimmed by 3 bases and J by 0 bases, leaving 7 bases between them. The length of the CDR3 is 14 residues. The V gene's germline CDR1 is KGHSH and CDR2 LQKENI. CDR3 sequence reads: CASSPSGSTDTQYF. The CDR3 bases are TGTGCCAGCTCACCGAGCGGGAGCACAGATACGCAGTATTTT.

The chain links TRBV6-1 to TRBJ2-5; 16 bases map to TRBD2. The CDR3 has 16 amino acids. V shed 4 bases, J shed 6 bases, and the junction held 5 bases outside the gene matches. Germline CDR1 is MNHNS and CDR2 is SASEGT. CDR3 in DNA: TGTGCCAGCAGTGGAGGGACTAGCGGGAGGGCCAAGACCCAGTACTTC. This sequence encodes CASSGGTSGRAKTQYF.

The chain is built from TRBV5-1 and TRBJ2-3, with D tentatively TRBD1 or TRBD2 (5 bases each). The germline V gene has CDR1 SGHRS and CDR2 YFSETQ. This CDR3 is 14 amino acids long. The V gene lost 6 bases and the J gene lost 7 bases, with 18 bases spanning the gap. CDR3 amino acids: CASTLGTGTYTQYF. As DNA, the CDR3 is TGCGCCAGCACTCTGGGGACGGGGACCTATACGCAGTATTTT.

The V call is TRBV6-1, the J call TRBJ2-1, with 7 bases that match TRBD2. Germline V gives CDR1 MNHNS, CDR2 SASEGT. V lost 5 bases and J lost 7; bases outside the gene matches: 11. The CDR3 length is 15 residues. CDR3 DNA sequence: TGTGCCAGCAGTTCGACTAGCTCCATTCCTAATGAGCAGTTCTTC. This sequence encodes CASSSTSSIPNEQFF.

V usage is TRBV6-6 and J usage is TRBJ2-1; 7 bases are a match to TRBD1. With 6 bases clipped from V and 5 bases from J, the junction kept 13 bases outside the gene matches. Germline lookup yields CDR1 MNHNY and CDR2 SVGAGI (reference sequence). The CDR3 extends over 16 amino acids. CDR3 in amino acids: CASRNPTGTDNNEQFF. As DNA, the CDR3 is TGTGCCAGCAGAAACCCCACCGGGACAGATAACAATGAGCAGTTCTTC.

CDR3 DNA: TGTGCCATCAGCTTTGGGGGAGCCCAAGAGACCCAGTACTTC. This codes for CAISFGGAQETQYF. The chain joins TRBV10-3 to TRBJ2-5, with D perhaps being TRBD1 or TRBD2 (5 bases each). Germline V gene data show CDR1 as ENHRY and CDR2 as SYGVKD. This CDR3 region has 14 residues. Deletions cut 6 bases from V and 1 base from J, with 12 bases between.

The chain links TRBV30 to TRBJ2-1; weak D call: TRBD2 (7 bases). In germline, CDR1 is GTSNPN, CDR2 SVGIG (reference sequence). This CDR3 region has 13 residues. V was shortened by 0 bases and J by 9 bases, with 12 bases between the two germline ends. The CDR3 DNA follows: TGTGCCTGGAGTGTACAAGGGGGGGGTGAGCAGTTCTTC. This encodes CAWSVQGGGEQFF.

The chain uses TRBV2 and TRBJ1-5; D is uncertain. Trimming shortened V by 9 bases and J by 2 bases, and 14 bases separated the two germline ends. The CDR3 runs to 14 residues. Germline CDR1 and CDR2: SNHLY and FYNNEI. The CDR3 here is CASSQDLGNQPQHF. The CDR3 bases are TGTGCCAGTAGCCAGGACCTGGGCAATCAGCCCCAGCATTTT.

The chain uses TRBV2 and TRBJ2-5; 10 nucleotides agree with TRBD1. This CDR3 has 15 amino acids. The germline CDR1 and CDR2 sequences are SNHLY and FYNNEI. The J segment lost 4 bases and the V segment lost 6 bases, leaving 8 bases of the junction unmatched. CDR3 sequence: CASSNLGQGLETQYF. CDR3 nucleotides: TGTGCCAGCAGCAACCTGGGACAGGGGTTAGAGACCCAGTACTTC.

The chain recombines TRBV27 with TRBJ1-5; no clear D. The germline V gene has CDR1 MNHEY and CDR2 SMNVEV (reference sequence). The CDR3 loop spans 15 amino acids. Trimming cost V 2 bases and J 0 bases, with 8 bases left between them. The CDR3 protein is CASSLTVVSNQPQHF. DNA for the CDR3: TGTGCCAGCAGTTTAACAGTGGTTAGCAATCAGCCCCAGCATTTT.

The chain has TRBV11-3 and TRBJ1-1; 9 bases agree with TRBD1. The germline V gene has CDR1 SGHNT and CDR2 YENEEA. This CDR3 contains 13 residues. Germline trimming cut 4 bases from V and 4 bases from J; bases unmatched to any gene: 1. CDR3 protein: CASSWTGVTEAFF. As DNA, the CDR3 is TGTGCCAGCAGCTGGACAGGGGTCACTGAAGCTTTCTTT.

The chain carries TRBV6-5 and TRBJ1-2; D not certain. The ends were cut back, 5 bases at V and 5 bases at J, with 12 bases in the middle. The CDR3 runs to 13 residues. Germline V gene data show CDR1 as MNHEY and CDR2 as SVGAGI. Here the CDR3 reads CASSRGFTYGYTF. CDR3 coding DNA: TGTGCCAGCAGTCGTGGGTTCACATATGGCTACACCTTC.

The V gene is TRBV19, the J gene TRBJ1-1; D is undetermined. CDR1 is LNHDA, CDR2 SQIVND, per germline (reference sequence). V gave up 4 bases and J gave up 0 bases, with 9 bases separating them. This CDR3 comprises 14 residues. The CDR3 DNA follows: TGTGCCAGTAGTAACCCGGGCCTGAACACTGAAGCTTTCTTT. Protein sequence: CASSNPGLNTEAFF.

The gene calls are TRBV10-3 and TRBJ2-1; 9 bases line up with TRBD2. The CDR3 loop spans 17 amino acids. CDR1 and CDR2 from the germline V gene are ENHRY and SYGVKD. J was trimmed by 6 bases and V by 0 bases; bases with no gene match: 9. The CDR3 sequence is CAISESKLAGPSNEQFF. For the CDR3, the DNA is TGTGCCATCAGTGAGTCGAAGCTAGCGGGACCATCCAATGAGCAGTTCTTC.

V usage is TRBV5-4 and J usage is TRBJ2-3; TRBD1 aligns across 10 bases. The J segment lost 1 base and the V segment lost 4 bases, leaving 3 bases of the junction unmatched. CDR3 length: 15 residues. CDR1 and CDR2 from the germline V gene are SGHNT and YYREEE (reference sequence). The CDR3 region is CASSPGTGGTDTQYF. The CDR3 bases are TGTGCCAGCAGCCCGGGGACAGGGGGCACAGATACGCAGTATTTT.

The chain combines TRBV27 with TRBJ2-2; perhaps TRBD2 as D (7 bases). This CDR3 contains 17 residues. Trimming took 5 bases from V and 8 from J, leaving 24 bases between them. Looked up from germline, CDR1 is MNHEY and CDR2 is SMNVEV (reference sequence). The CDR3 DNA sequence: TGTGCCAGCAGTCTTACACGGGGGGCCCTGTCGTTAGGGGAGCTGTTTTTT. This sequence encodes CASSLTRGALSLGELFF.

As DNA, the CDR3 is TGTGCCAGCTCAAAATCCCGAGGGGATGCTCTAGGGCAGCCCCAGCATTTT. Its protein is CASSKSRGDALGQPQHF. The rearrangement links TRBV18 to TRBJ1-5, with D maybe TRBD1 (5 bases). Germline-derived CDR1 and CDR2 are KGHSH and LQKENI. This CDR3 comprises 17 residues. Trimming shortened V by 5 bases and J by 7 bases, and 24 bases separated the two germline ends.

The V gene is TRBV12-5, the J gene TRBJ2-1, with 13 bases aligning to TRBD2. The CDR3 spans 17 residues. V lost 2 bases, J lost 5 bases, and 6 bases stayed unmatched. In germline, CDR1 is LGHNT, CDR2 FRNRAP. CDR3 DNA sequence: TGTGCTAGTGGTTTGCCCCGTGGGACTAGCGGGAACAATGAGCAGTTCTTC. This translates into CASGLPRGTSGNNEQFF. Supplemented by reference TRBV12-5 and TRBJ2-1, the full variable domain reads DARVTQTPRHKVTEMGQEVTMRCQPILGHNTVFWYRQTMMQGLELLAYFRNRAPLDDSGMPKDRFSAEMPDATLATLKIQPSEPRDSAVYFCASGLPRGTSGNNEQFFGPGTRLTVL.

The chain recombines TRBV28 with TRBJ1-2; D unclear. The CDR3 length is 14 residues. Germline-derived CDR1 and CDR2 are MDHEN and SYDVKM. Trimming took off 2 bases at V and 6 bases at J, with 13 bases between the two ends. This CDR3 reads CASSLELGTDGYTF. CDR3 in DNA: TGTGCCAGCAGTTTAGAGTTAGGCACCGATGGCTACACCTTC.

V and J are TRBV19 and TRBJ1-2, with a tentative D call TRBD1 (6 bases). The length of the CDR3 is 16 residues. Trimming pared 5 bases from V and 7 bases from J, leaving 23 bases between. Germline V gene sequence: CDR1 LNHDA, CDR2 SQIVND (reference sequence). CDR3 loop: CASSRGGTWGGGGYTF. The CDR3 DNA follows: TGTGCCAGTAGTCGAGGGGGGACCTGGGGCGGCGGTGGCTACACCTTC.